This TCR beta chain was sequenced during a study of blood T cell repertoires in COVID-19 (TCRdb year 2020). In the study overall: Samples covering the acute and convalescent phases of COVID-19 were provided by collaborators in the United States, Italy and Spain. The material from the prospective study consisted of cDNA or gDNA derived from T cells, B-cell-depleted T cells, or PBMCs. Samples came from the ongoing ImmuneRACE study (first 160 participants) plus 1,254 subjects from 6 global collaborators. A freely available public database, intended as a resource for researchers studying the immune response to SARS-CoV-2, is where the repertoires were released. HLA class I and class II types, where available, came from metadata supplied by the sample provider rather than from assay-based typing. A de-identified subject ID, COVID-19 status, age in years and sex were almost always included in the sample metadata. Deeply sampled blood TCRbeta repertoires from subjects exposed to, actively infected with, or recovered from COVID-19 were included in the dataset.

TCRbeta CDR3 regions were amplified from genomic DNA using the immunoSEQ Assay, a bias-controlled multiplex PCR. The original pipeline was this. The number of nucleated cells in each sample was estimated by amplification of reference gene primers within the assay. Sequence reads were collapsed and filtered to measure the absolute abundance of every unique TCRbeta CDR3 rearrangement. For each sample, productive Simpson clonality was calculated by taking the square root of Simpson's diversity index across productive rearrangements. TCRdb retrieved this table from immuneACCESS and kept in-frame rearrangements only. Not all clones are present; in checked studies, unresolved V genes account for under half, and no reason is known for the remainder. V and J calls and clone size come straight from that table; D and trimming were deduced from the DNA. Within this sample are about 670,000 clones, with 90% of them counted one time only. Of the sample, 0.2% to 0.3% falls within the top ten clones.

Looking up the germline V gene yields CDR1 KGHDR and CDR2 SFDVKD. Inclusive of the bounding cysteine and phenylalanine, the CDR3 is 16 residues long. Kept here is only the CDR3 DNA, which spans 48 bases and is read in frame from base 1. V is pruned by 5 bases and J by 7 bases, leaving 12 bases of the junction without a gene match. Each collaborating institution followed its own protocols to collect whole blood in K2EDTA tubes. For TCRbeta analysis, collaborators shipped samples in one of three forms: frozen whole blood, isolated PBMCs, or DNA extracted from either of those sample types. The investigation overall reported the following: The amount of clinical and demographic metadata varied by source and participant and was provided uncurated.

Points on this clone: Its antigen is not yet known. Base qualities are not provided; no much larger clone lies one nucleotide away.

This chain is built from TRBV24-1 and TRBJ1-2, with TRBD1 matching 10 junction bases. The material sequenced was peripheral blood. This receptor was taken from a young woman with acute or convalescent COVID-19. Read as DNA, the sequence is TGTGCCACCAGTGCCGCGAGGGACAGGGGTAGCTTTGGCTACACCTTC. Translated, it gives CATSAARDRGSFGYTF.